This section outlines one T cell receptor (beta chain) sequence together with its context. Antigen specificity is unknown. This record comes from a study of cytomegalovirus exposure and HLA in healthy donors. Findings of the study overall: Listed as cytomegalovirus-associated were 150 or so TCR beta chains.

The CDR3 runs 16 residues. Trimming cost V 3 bases and J 5 bases; bases outside gene matches: 7. The germline gives CDR1 SGHVS, CDR2 FNYEAQ. The PCR employed 60 Vbeta primers together with 13 Jbeta primers. The table came from immunoSEQ multiplex PCR; TCRdb's copy has only in-frame clones and leaves some out. The data contain roughly 69,000 clones, roughly three quarters of them singletons. The TCR was taken from a man between 18 and 35 years old in good health and CMV-seronegative. The rearrangement uses TRBV7-6 and TRBJ2-1; 10 nucleotides match TRBD1. Sequencing was performed on PBMCs. The CDR3 sequence is CASSFTAGTGDNEQFF. The DNA for the CDR3 is TGTGCCAGCAGCTTCACCGCCGGGACAGGGGACAATGAGCAGTTCTTC.